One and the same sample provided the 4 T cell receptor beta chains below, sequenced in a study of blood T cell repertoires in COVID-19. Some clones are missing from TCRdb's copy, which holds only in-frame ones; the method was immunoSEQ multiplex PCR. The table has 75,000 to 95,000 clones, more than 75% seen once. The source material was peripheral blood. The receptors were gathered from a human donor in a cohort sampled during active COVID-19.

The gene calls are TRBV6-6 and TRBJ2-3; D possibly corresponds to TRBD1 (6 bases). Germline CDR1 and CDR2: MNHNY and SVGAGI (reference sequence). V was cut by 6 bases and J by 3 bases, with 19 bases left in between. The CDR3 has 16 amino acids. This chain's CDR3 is CASRCRDKHQTDTQYF. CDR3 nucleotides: TGTGCCAGCAGGTGCCGGGACAAGCACCAGACAGATACGCAGTATTTT.

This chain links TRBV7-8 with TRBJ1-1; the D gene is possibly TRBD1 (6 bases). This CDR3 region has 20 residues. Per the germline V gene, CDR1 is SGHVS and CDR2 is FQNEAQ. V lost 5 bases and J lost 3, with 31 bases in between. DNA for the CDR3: TGTGCCAGCAGCCCCTCCCCCTTCAGAGCGCGCCTAACAGGGTACACTGAAGCTTTCTTT. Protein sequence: CASSPSPFRARLTGYTEAFF.

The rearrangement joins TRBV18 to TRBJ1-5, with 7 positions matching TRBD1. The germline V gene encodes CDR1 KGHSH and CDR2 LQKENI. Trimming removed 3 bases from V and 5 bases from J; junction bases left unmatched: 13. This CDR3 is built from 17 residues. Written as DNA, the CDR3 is TGTGCCAGCTCACCCCGCCTCCTAGACAGGGTTCATCAGCCCCAGCATTTT. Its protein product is CASSPRLLDRVHQPQHF.

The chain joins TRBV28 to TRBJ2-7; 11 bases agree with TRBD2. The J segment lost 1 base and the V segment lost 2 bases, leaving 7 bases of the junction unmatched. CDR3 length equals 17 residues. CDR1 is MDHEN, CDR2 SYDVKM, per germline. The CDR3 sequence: CASSLATSGVNSYEQYF. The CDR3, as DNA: TGTGCCAGCAGTTTAGCGACTAGCGGGGTAAATTCCTACGAGCAGTACTTC. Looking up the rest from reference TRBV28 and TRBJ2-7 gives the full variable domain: DVKVTQSSRYLVKRTGEKVFLECVQDMDHENMFWYRQDPGLGLRLIYFSYDVKMKEKGDIPEGYSVSREKKERFSLILESASTNQTSMYLCASSLATSGVNSYEQYFGPGTRLTVT.